The present T cell receptor beta chain was sequenced within a study of cytomegalovirus exposure and HLA in healthy donors. Background on the study: Of the donors genotyped, approximately 430 in all, 81% fell in the Caucasian-associated ancestry cluster. Findings of the study overall: A later analysis linked a missense variant in DCLRE1C to the trimming of TCR beta V and J genes.

Concerning this clone: Its antigen is unidentified.

Trimming took off 5 bases at V and 2 bases at J, with 11 bases between the two ends. Germline V gene lookup returns CDR1 SGHVS and CDR2 FQNEAQ. The CDR3 has 14 amino acids. PCR amplification relied on 60 Vbeta primers (plus 13 Jbeta primers). Sequenced by immunoSEQ multiplex PCR; TCRdb stores in-frame clones only, minus some. The sample holds around 64,000 clones, around 70% seen once. This clonotype originated in a woman aged 25 to 39 in good health and CMV-seropositive. The V call is TRBV7-8, the J call TRBJ2-3; D remains ambiguous. Sequencing input: PBMCs. In DNA, the CDR3 is TGTGCCAGCAGCACACGACACAACACAGATACGCAGTATTTT. Its translation: CASSTRHNTDTQYF.